Listed below are T cell receptor beta chains from one sample, sequenced in a study of CXCR3-negative and CXCR3-positive naive CD8 T cells. No DNA is given; TCRdb re-called the 5' RACE reads and lists each CDR3 protein once. This specimen shows about 43,000 distinct CDR3 sequences; the ten leading clones hold around 10%. Sequencing was carried out using memory CD8+ T cells from blood. These receptors came from a human donor in good health. Some clones in this sample may be carry-over from other donors' samples. Each CDR3 is given with its conserved first and last residue. Each record gives: clone size, V gene, J gene, CDR3 protein. Clone sizes are given selectively: once, few, many, or a class where the clone is expanded.

size: medium-sized
V: TRBV5-1
J: TRBJ2-2
CDR3: CASRPDRNTGELFF

size: -
V: TRBV14
J: TRBJ2-7
CDR3: CASSPTSGGAYEQYF

size: -
V: TRBV9
J: TRBJ2-2
CDR3: CASSPNQAAELFF

size: -
V: TRBV7-2
J: TRBJ2-1
CDR3: CASSLSTTGYNEQFF

size: -
V: TRBV4-3
J: TRBJ2-2
CDR3: CASSQDIDLPNTGELFF

size: -
V: TRBV15
J: TRBJ2-7
CDR3: CATSRNLGTGRHEQYF

size: -
V: TRBV18
J: TRBJ2-1
CDR3: CASSPSPQGVFNEQFF

size: -
V: TRBV6-4
J: TRBJ2-3
CDR3: CASSDSMGATDTQYF

size: -
V: TRBV28
J: TRBJ1-1
CDR3: CASSTRQLGDTEAFF

size: -
V: TRBV4-1
J: TRBJ2-7
CDR3: CASSQVRAASYEQYF

size: -
V: TRBV7-9
J: TRBJ2-5
CDR3: CASSPTSYGETQYF

size: -
V: TRBV6-2/TRBV6-3
J: TRBJ2-5
CDR3: CASSYGQGETQYF

size: -
V: TRBV7-2
J: TRBJ2-5
CDR3: CASRVTGQEAQYF

size: -
V: TRBV7-6
J: TRBJ2-3
CDR3: CASSLGAGEGDTQYF

size: -
V: TRBV7-9
J: TRBJ2-2
CDR3: CASSLGLGFAGELFF

size: -
V: TRBV29-1
J: TRBJ2-1
CDR3: CSAKGADNNEQFF

size: -
V: TRBV24-1
J: TRBJ2-3
CDR3: CATSDQRTGADTQYF

size: -
V: TRBV28
J: TRBJ1-6
CDR3: CASSLAGFNNSPLHF

size: -
V: TRBV7-9
J: TRBJ1-1
CDR3: CASKTGQGVFGTEAFF

size: -
V: TRBV19
J: TRBJ2-7
CDR3: CASSIAGVAYEQYF

size: -
V: TRBV14
J: TRBJ1-1
CDR3: CASSQDVGLSIESFF

size: -
V: TRBV9
J: TRBJ2-1
CDR3: CASSVEGVGTGAYNEQFF

size: -
V: TRBV11-1
J: TRBJ1-4
CDR3: CASSRPVRRGEKLFF